The sequence of this T cell receptor beta chain was determined in a study of blood T cell repertoires in COVID-19. Using immunoSEQ multiplex PCR, the repertoire was profiled, and TCRdb retains in-frame clones only, with some absent. Of about 120,000 clones in the sample, over 75% were seen once. The length of the CDR3 is 15 residues. V was clipped by 2 bases and J by 5 bases, with 16 bases between them. The germline V gene has CDR1 SGHAT and CDR2 FQDESV (reference sequence). The clonotype originates from a man aged 60 to 75 with acute or convalescent COVID-19. The sequenced sample consisted of peripheral blood. V is TRBV11-1 and J is TRBJ2-7; D is perhaps TRBD1 (5 bases). CDR3 nucleotides: TGTGCCAGCAGCTTATCCGGAACAGGCCCCCACGAGCAGTACTTC. Residues: CASSLSGTGPHEQYF.